This passage covers 32 T cell receptor beta chains from one sample sequenced in a study of T cells in Graves' hyperthyroidism and ophthalmopathy. TCR beta CDR3 region amplification was performed from RNA transcripts. Researchers ran a first-round RT-PCR on the TCR CDR3 using the HTBI primer set. Each CDR3 protein gets one entry after TCRdb re-called the multiplex PCR reads with MiXCR. The repertoire holds about 360,000 distinct CDR3 sequences, with 19% as singletons. The sequencing sample was made of blood. These receptors were taken from a woman aged 18-29 years with Graves' hyperthyroidism.

This chain uses TRBV6-2 or TRBV6-3 with TRBJ1-2; D uncertain. CDR1 MNHEY and CDR2 SVGEGT come from the germline V gene. Trimming took off 0 bases at V and 3 bases at J, with 11 bases between the two ends. The CDR3 loop spans 15 amino acids. CDR3 nucleotides: TGTGCCAGCAGTTACTCTCTGGCCAGCCACTATGGCTACACCTTC. It codes for CASSYSLASHYGYTF.

This clonotype was recorded many times. This chain connects TRBV20-1 to TRBJ2-7; 10 bases are shared with TRBD2. Germline CDR1 and CDR2: DFQATT and SNEGSKA (reference sequence). The CDR3 is made up of 14 amino acids. The junction had 7 bases not matched to a gene; V was cut back by 6 bases and J by 2 bases. The CDR3 nucleotides are TGCAGTGCGACCGGACTAGCGGTAACCTACGAGCAGTACTTC. Amino acid sequence: CSATGLAVTYEQYF.

This clonotype was picked up many times. This sequence joins TRBV11-2 and TRBJ2-2; 8 bases are shared with TRBD2. The V segment lost 6 bases and the J segment 3 bases; nucleotides outside the gene matches: 9. The CDR3 covers 16 residues. Germline assignment: CDR1 SGHAT and CDR2 FQNNGV. DNA for the CDR3: TGTGCCAGCAGGGGGTTAGCGGGGCCGTACACCGGGGAGCTGTTTTTT. Translated, it gives CASRGLAGPYTGELFF.

This clonotype has a count of ten or more. This chain connects TRBV12-3 or TRBV12-4 to TRBJ1-2; D unresolved. The CDR3 is made up of 15 amino acids. Trimming left V 3 bases short and J 0 bases short, with 11 bases between. CDR3 sequence (DNA): TGTGCCAGCAGTTTCGGCAGGAGAGCTAACTATGGCTACACCTTC. As protein: CASSFGRRANYGYTF.

This clonotype has only a few counts. The rearrangement links TRBV6-2 or TRBV6-3 to TRBJ2-7; 9 nucleotides agree with TRBD2. V was pared by 7 bases and J by 2 bases, with 12 bases of the junction left unmatched. The CDR3 has 16 amino acids. Germline V CDR1 and CDR2: MNHEY, SVGEGT. This chain's CDR3 is CASIGLAGRKTYEQYF. The DNA for the CDR3 is TGTGCCAGCATAGGGCTAGCGGGGCGTAAAACCTACGAGCAGTACTTC.

Details on this clonotype: The junction departs from germline at one end; a sequencing error may be responsible. CDR3 nucleotide sequence: TGTGTCAGCAGCTTAGCGGGGAGAGAGACCCGGTACTTC. This translates into CVSSLAGRETRYF. The V and J genes are TRBV11-2 and TRBJ2-5, with TRBD2 matching 8 bases. Germline V gene lookup returns CDR1 SGHAT and CDR2 FQNNGV. This CDR3 comprises 13 residues. The whole variable domain, filled in from reference TRBV11-2 and TRBJ2-5, reads EAGVAQSPRYKIIEKRQSVAFWCNPISGHATLYWYQQILGQGPKLLIQFQNNGVVDDSQLPKDRFSAERLKGVDSTLKIQPAKLEDSAVYLCVSSLAGRETRYFGPGTRLLVL.

The rearrangement joins TRBV12-3 or TRBV12-4 to TRBJ1-1; D ambiguous. The V end was cut by 3 bases, the J end by 0 bases, with 11 bases between. The CDR3 consists of 15 residues. The CDR3 protein is CASSLSGVMNTEAFF. The CDR3 DNA reads TGTGCCAGCAGTTTGAGTGGGGTTATGAACACTGAAGCTTTCTTT.

This clonotype was recorded at least ten times. As DNA, the CDR3 is TGCAGTGCTAGAGATGCGGCCCCCCGGGGCAATCAGCCCCAGCATTTT. Its translation: CSARDAAPRGNQPQHF. The chain joins TRBV20-1 to TRBJ1-5; no clear D gene. Trimming took 0 bases from V and 2 from J, leaving 14 bases between them. Germline-derived CDR1 and CDR2 are DFQATT and SNEGSKA (reference sequence). This CDR3 has 16 amino acids.

In the case of this clonotype: The junction shows a germline mismatch at one end, possibly a read error. V and J are TRBV5-1 and TRBJ2-2; D is undetermined. This CDR3 has 14 amino acids. CDR1 and CDR2 from the germline V gene are SGHRS and YFSETQ. CDR3: CASSLDTYTAELFF. CDR3 coding DNA: TGCGCCAGCAGCTTGGATACCTACACCGCGGAGCTGTTTTTT.

This sequence joins TRBV4-2 and TRBJ1-5; a possible D gene is TRBD1 (6 bases). V was clipped by 4 bases and J by 3 bases, with 13 bases between them. Germline loops: CDR1 LGHNA, CDR2 YNFKEQ. The CDR3 spans 15 residues. The CDR3 here is CASSPRTVPNQPQHF. In nucleotides, the CDR3 is TGTGCCAGCAGCCCACGGACAGTTCCCAATCAGCCCCAGCATTTT.

The rearrangement links TRBV5-1 to TRBJ2-5; D gene ambiguous. CDR1 and CDR2 from the germline V gene are SGHRS and YFSETQ. With 0 bases removed from V and 0 bases from J, the gap between germline ends came to 9 bases. The CDR3 has 15 residues. The CDR3 DNA follows: TGCGCCAGCAGCTTGGGGTCATGGTACCAAGAGACCCAGTACTTC. It yields the protein CASSLGSWYQETQYF.

This clonotype was observed at least ten times. The chain has TRBV27 and TRBJ1-2; possible D gene TRBD1, 6 bases. Germline CDR1 reads MNHEY; CDR2 reads SMNVEV (reference sequence). V was cut by 5 bases and J by 8 bases, with 15 bases left in between. This CDR3 contains 13 residues. DNA for the CDR3: TGTGCCAGCAGTCCCTCACAGGGATTGGGCTACACCTTC. This codes for CASSPSQGLGYTF.

J is TRBJ2-2 and V is TRBV10-3; D may match TRBD1 or TRBD2 (5 bases each). The V and J ends lost 2 bases and 8 bases respectively, with 9 bases between them. CDR1 and CDR2 (germline): ENHRY, SYGVKD. This CDR3 is built from 13 residues. The CDR3 DNA is TGTGCCATCAGTGAGGGGACCGGGGGGGAGCTGTTTTTT. Its protein product is CAISEGTGGELFF.

A word on this clonotype: This may be a read error: a much more frequent sequence differs by one nucleotide. This chain links TRBV20-1 with TRBJ1-5; unclear D gene. Germline loops: CDR1 DFQATT, CDR2 SNEGSKA (reference sequence). V was pared by 5 bases and J by 2 bases, with 13 bases between. The CDR3 sequence is 14 residues long. CDR3 coding DNA: TGCAGTGCTGGGGATACGGCAGGCAATCAGCCCCAGCATTTT. Translating gives CSAGDTAGNQPQHF.

V is TRBV6-2 or TRBV6-3 and J is TRBJ1-1; no clear D gene. This CDR3 is built from 14 residues. The V gene's germline CDR1 is MNHEY and CDR2 SVGEGT. V was cut by 7 bases and J by 5 bases, with 17 bases left in between. This chain's CDR3 is CASIEGGGKTEAFF. The CDR3, as DNA: TGTGCCAGCATTGAGGGAGGAGGGAAGACTGAAGCTTTCTTT.

This clonotype was detected many times. This chain uses TRBV28 with TRBJ1-1; D possibly corresponds to TRBD1 (5 bases). The CDR3 totals 12 residues. Germline loops: CDR1 MDHEN, CDR2 SYDVKM. V was clipped by 9 bases and J by 2 bases, with 10 bases between them. The CDR3 loop reads CASGALNTEAFF. As DNA, the CDR3 is TGTGCCAGTGGGGCCCTAAACACTGAAGCTTTCTTT.

This clonotype was seen ten or more times. The chain combines TRBV19 with TRBJ2-2; 7 positions agree with TRBD1. This CDR3 comprises 16 residues. Germline V gene data show CDR1 as LNHDA and CDR2 as SQIVND (reference sequence). The ends lost 5 bases at V and 3 bases at J; junction bases unmatched: 9. Here the CDR3 reads CASSPSGTADTGELFF. The CDR3 region has the DNA TGTGCCAGTAGTCCCTCCGGGACAGCTGACACCGGGGAGCTGTTTTTT.

This clonotype was detected many times. Germline is not matched at one junction end, which may reflect a read error. This chain connects TRBV11-2 to TRBJ2-4; 8 bases map to TRBD1. The CDR3 loop spans 16 amino acids. CDR1 is SGHAT, CDR2 FQNNGV, per germline. The CDR3 spells CASSWVRGRDKNIKYF. The CDR3 nucleotides are TGTGCCAGCAGTTGGGTCAGGGGGCGCGACAAAAACATTAAGTACTTC.

This clonotype was picked up many times. The chain uses TRBV7-8 and TRBJ2-2; D is undetermined. Germline V CDR1 and CDR2: SGHVS, FQNEAQ. CDR3 length equals 16 residues. The V end lost 4 bases, the J end lost 0 bases, and 12 bases lay between the germline ends. In nucleotides, the CDR3 is TGTGCCAGCAGCTCCCACCAAAACACGAACACCGGGGAGCTGTTTTTT. Protein product: CASSSHQNTNTGELFF.

This clonotype occurred many times. The V call is TRBV11-2, the J call TRBJ1-1; D is unresolved. The CDR3 loop spans 12 amino acids. Germline CDR1 reads SGHAT; CDR2 reads FQNNGV. V was clipped by 5 bases and J by 7 bases, with 11 bases between them. The CDR3 protein is CASSPGRFEAFF. CDR3 DNA: TGTGCCAGCAGCCCCGGACGGTTTGAAGCTTTCTTT.

This clonotype was observed many times. The chain links TRBV6-5 to TRBJ2-7; 8 nucleotides line up with TRBD2. Losses at the gene ends were 5 bases for V and 8 bases for J; bases not matched to a gene: 14. The CDR3 has 15 residues. CDR1 is MNHEY, CDR2 SVGAGI, per germline. In DNA, the CDR3 is TGTGCCAGCAGTCCCACCCTAGCGGGCGGCTCGCAGCAGTACTTC. The encoded protein is CASSPTLAGGSQQYF.

This clonotype was picked up many times. The V call is TRBV11-2, the J call TRBJ2-7, with TRBD2 matching over 11 bases. The CDR3 extends over 17 amino acids. V lost 5 bases, J lost 3 bases, and 12 bases stayed unmatched. Germline-derived CDR1 and CDR2 are SGHAT and FQNNGV. As DNA, the CDR3 is TGTGCCAGCAGCCACATCTACGGGACTAGCGGTAACTACGAGCAGTACTTC. Its protein is CASSHIYGTSGNYEQYF.

This clonotype was observed at least ten times. Just one base apart from a much larger clone, this may be a read error. The chain employs TRBV12-3 or TRBV12-4 and TRBJ2-4; TRBD1 agrees at 9 bases. There are 17 residues in the CDR3. The CDR3 sequence is CASSSWTGEKAKNIKYF. The DNA for the CDR3 is TGTGCCAGCAGTTCCTGGACAGGGGAGAAGGCCAAAAACATTAAGTACTTC.

This clonotype was seen a single time. The chain combines TRBV7-2 with TRBJ2-3; no clear D. The CDR3 consists of 13 residues. Trimming stripped 1 base from V and 3 bases from J, with 5 bases between. Germline CDR1 SGHTA, CDR2 FQGNSA. The CDR3 region is CASSLGATDTQYF. Written as DNA, the CDR3 is TGTGCCAGCAGCTTAGGGGCAACAGATACGCAGTATTTT.

This clonotype was detected many times. CDR3 in DNA: TGTGCCAGCAGCTTTTGGGGGGAAGAGACCCAGTACTTC. It yields the protein CASSFWGEETQYF. The V and J genes are TRBV11-2 and TRBJ2-5, with D possibly being TRBD2 (6 bases). The CDR3 covers 13 residues. Germline V lookup: CDR1 SGHAT, CDR2 FQNNGV. Trimming pared 3 bases from V and 3 bases from J, leaving 8 bases between.

This clonotype was detected many times. V usage is TRBV11-1 and J usage is TRBJ2-2; 7 bases agree with TRBD1. Germline V gene sequence: CDR1 SGHAT, CDR2 FQDESV (reference sequence). The CDR3 consists of 16 residues. The trim removed 4 bases at V and 3 bases at J, leaving 8 bases unmatched. CDR3 in DNA: TGTGCCAGCAGCTCGCAGAGGGGGCACGACACCGGGGAGCTGTTTTTT. Amino acids: CASSSQRGHDTGELFF.

This chain joins TRBV12-3 or TRBV12-4 and TRBJ1-2; tentatively, D is TRBD1 (6 bases). The CDR3 is 13 amino acids. With 10 bases removed from V and 2 bases from J, the gap between germline ends came to 14 bases. CDR3 sequence reads: CATLGGGNYGYTF. CDR3 coding DNA: TGTGCCACTCTGGGAGGGGGGAACTATGGCTACACCTTC.

The chain carries TRBV5-6 and TRBJ2-2; the match to TRBD1 covers 12 bases. The V gene end was trimmed by 7 bases and the J gene end by 4 bases; junction bases not matched to a gene: 20. CDR1 and CDR2 from the germline V gene are SGHDT and YYEEEE. CDR3 length equals 20 residues. CDR3 protein: CASYRSLRDRGPAFTGELFF. The CDR3 DNA follows: TGTGCCAGCTACCGGTCTCTTCGGGACAGGGGGCCCGCGTTCACCGGGGAGCTGTTTTTT. Combining the CDR3 with reference TRBV5-6 and TRBJ2-2 gives the whole variable domain DAGVTQSPTHLIKTRGQQVTLRCSPKSGHDTVSWYQQALGQGPQFIFQYYEEEERQRGNFPDRFSGHQFPNYSSELNVNALLLGDSALYLCASYRSLRDRGPAFTGELFFGEGSRLTVL.

This clonotype was found many times. This sequence joins TRBV12-3 or TRBV12-4 and TRBJ2-5; D not resolved. V was shortened by 5 bases and J by 5 bases, with 21 bases between the two germline ends. The CDR3 totals 16 residues. CDR3 in DNA: TGTGCCAGCAGTGATTCCGGGCCCTATTCGGGCGAGACCCAGTACTTC. It specifies CASSDSGPYSGETQYF.

This clonotype was detected many times. This chain uses TRBV15 with TRBJ2-7; the match to TRBD2 covers 7 bases. There are 13 residues in the CDR3. V lost 3 bases to trimming and J lost 8 bases; unmatched junction nucleotides: 7. The germline V gene encodes CDR1 LNHNV and CDR2 YYDKDF (reference sequence). The CDR3 DNA reads as TGTGCCACCAGCAGTAACGTCGGGGGGAAGCAGTACTTC. Translation: CATSSNVGGKQYF.

The table lists this clonotype with many counts. The chain has TRBV6-5 and TRBJ1-6; D possibly corresponds to TRBD1 (5 bases). Germline CDR1 reads MNHEY; CDR2 reads SVGAGI. Trimming removed 2 bases at V and 5 bases at J, with 10 bases between. There are 15 residues in the CDR3. CDR3 DNA: TGTGCCAGCAGTTACCGGGGGGTCGATAATTCACCCCTCCACTTT. Translated, it gives CASSYRGVDNSPLHF.

The rearrangement uses TRBV6-4 and TRBJ2-2, with D hard to call. The CDR3 length is 15 residues. Between the trimmed V and J ends, which lost 3 bases and 5 bases, there was a span of 13 bases. Germline CDR1 reads MRHNA; CDR2 reads SNTAGT. Here the CDR3 DNA reads TGTGCCAGCAGTGAAGACGCGGACGGTACCGGGGAGCTGTTTTTT. As protein: CASSEDADGTGELFF.